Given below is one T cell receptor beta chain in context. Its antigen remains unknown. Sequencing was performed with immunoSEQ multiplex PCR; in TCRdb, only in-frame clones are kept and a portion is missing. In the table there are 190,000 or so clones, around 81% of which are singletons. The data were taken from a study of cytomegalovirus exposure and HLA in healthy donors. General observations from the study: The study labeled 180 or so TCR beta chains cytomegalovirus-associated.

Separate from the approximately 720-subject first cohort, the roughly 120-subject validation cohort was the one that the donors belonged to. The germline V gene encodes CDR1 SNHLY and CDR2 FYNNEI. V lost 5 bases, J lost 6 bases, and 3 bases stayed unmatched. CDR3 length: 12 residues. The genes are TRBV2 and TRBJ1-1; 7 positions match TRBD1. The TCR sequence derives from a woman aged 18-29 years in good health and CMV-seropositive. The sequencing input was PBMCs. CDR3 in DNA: TGTGCCAGCAGTACAGGGGCGCCTGAAGCTTTCTTT. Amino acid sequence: CASSTGAPEAFF.